Listed here are 27 T cell receptor beta chains from one sample, sequenced in a study of blood T cell repertoires in COVID-19. Clones were read by immunoSEQ multiplex PCR, and TCRdb kept only the in-frame ones, dropping some. The data contain approximately 450,000 clones, 85% to 90% of them seen just once; the ten biggest clones take up 1% to 1.3%. Input material: PBMCs or T cells enriched from blood (not recorded which). These receptor sequences come from a man aged 30 to 39 who had recovered from COVID-19.

V gene TRBV19 combines with J gene TRBJ1-5; D may be TRBD1 (5 bases). Trimming shortened V by 5 bases and J by 11 bases, and 19 bases separated the two germline ends. Germline assignment: CDR1 LNHDA and CDR2 SQIVND (reference sequence). The CDR3 is 14 amino acids. The CDR3 region is CASSFAGPAEAQHF. CDR3 DNA sequence: TGTGCCAGTAGTTTTGCGGGGCCCGCCGAGGCCCAGCATTTT.

V usage is TRBV20-1 and J usage is TRBJ2-3, with a possible D match to TRBD2 (6 bases). V lost 3 bases to trimming and J lost 9 bases, with 13 bases between them. Germline CDR1 reads DFQATT; CDR2 reads SNEGSKA (reference sequence). The CDR3 extends over 12 amino acids. For the CDR3, the DNA is TGCAGTGCTAGTGGGGAGGTGTACACGCAGTATTTT. This translates into CSASGEVYTQYF.

This chain links TRBV11-2 with TRBJ2-5; 13 nucleotides agree with TRBD2. There are 15 residues in the CDR3. CDR1 and CDR2 (germline): SGHAT, FQNNGV. The trim removed 5 bases at V and 5 bases at J, leaving 5 bases unmatched. The CDR3, as DNA: TGTGCCAGCAGCAAAGGACTAGCGGGAGTGGAGACCCAGTACTTC. Translation: CASSKGLAGVETQYF.

This chain uses TRBV29-1 with TRBJ1-5; no definite D call. This CDR3 has 15 residues. Trimming cost V 5 bases and J 4 bases, with 18 bases left between them. Germline assignment: CDR1 SQVTM and CDR2 ANQGSEA. CDR3 nucleotides: TGCAGCGTTCAGGAGGGTCAGGACCCGAATCAGCCCCAGCATTTT. This sequence encodes CSVQEGQDPNQPQHF.

This clone was seen a handful of times. The V gene is TRBV6-5, the J gene TRBJ2-7; D uncertain. V was cut by 10 bases and J by 5 bases, with 15 bases left in between. Germline V lookup: CDR1 MNHEY, CDR2 SVGAGI. The CDR3 runs 12 residues. CDR3 nucleotides: TGTGCCAACATAGCAGTGATCCACGAGCAGTACTTC. Translation gives CANIAVIHEQYF.

V usage is TRBV11-2 and J usage is TRBJ2-1; 7 positions agree with TRBD1. J gave up 6 bases and V 6 bases, and 8 bases lay outside the gene matches. The V gene's germline CDR1 is SGHAT and CDR2 FQNNGV. The CDR3 covers 14 residues. The CDR3 sequence is CASSRIEGANEQFF. In DNA, the CDR3 is TGTGCCAGCAGTCGGATAGAGGGGGCCAATGAGCAGTTCTTC.

This sequence joins TRBV3-1 (or the pseudogene TRBV3-2) and TRBJ2-7; possible D gene TRBD2, 6 bases. The length of the CDR3 is 14 residues. The V and J ends lost 5 bases and 3 bases respectively, with 14 bases between them. The V gene's germline CDR1 is LGHDT and CDR2 YNNKEL (reference sequence). The CDR3 loop is CASSIMPGDYEQYF. Written as DNA, the CDR3 is TGTGCCAGCAGCATTATGCCGGGAGACTACGAGCAGTACTTC.

For the CDR3, the DNA is TGTGCCAGCAGCCAACCGGGACAGGGAAACACTGAAGCTTTCTTT. This sequence encodes CASSQPGQGNTEAFF. This rearrangement joins TRBV11-2 to TRBJ1-1, with 9 bases fitting TRBD1. CDR1 is SGHAT and CDR2 is FQNNGV in the germline V gene. The CDR3 runs to 15 residues. Trimming took 5 bases from V and 2 from J; bases not matched to a gene: 6.

This chain links TRBV11-2 with TRBJ1-1; D gene ambiguous. V gave up 0 bases and J gave up 4 bases, with 9 bases separating them. Germline CDR1 SGHAT, CDR2 FQNNGV. This CDR3 is built from 14 residues. This chain's CDR3 is CASSLDWRSTEAFF. CDR3 nucleotide sequence: TGTGCCAGCAGCTTAGACTGGAGGAGCACTGAAGCTTTCTTT.

The J gene is TRBJ2-3, the V gene TRBV28; TRBD2 is a possible D gene (6 bases). V lost 2 bases to trimming and J lost 5 bases, with 11 bases between them. Germline V gene lookup returns CDR1 MDHEN and CDR2 SYDVKM. The CDR3 runs 14 residues. CDR3: CASSLVQGGDTQYF. In DNA, the CDR3 is TGTGCCAGCAGTTTAGTTCAGGGAGGAGATACGCAGTATTTT.

The gene calls are TRBV9 and TRBJ2-5, with 7 bases matching TRBD2. The CDR3 has 15 amino acids. Unmatched junction bases numbered 7, after V lost 1 base and J lost 4 bases. Germline assignment: CDR1 SGDLS and CDR2 YYNGEE. CDR3 in amino acids: CASSVNPVAGETQYF. The CDR3 DNA reads TGTGCCAGCAGCGTAAATCCGGTAGCGGGAGAGACCCAGTACTTC.

The genes are TRBV28 and TRBJ1-2; D gene uncertain. Looked up from germline, CDR1 is MDHEN and CDR2 is SYDVKM. The CDR3 is made up of 13 amino acids. V was cut by 5 bases and J by 4 bases, with 11 bases left in between. The CDR3 DNA reads TGTGCCAGCAGTCCCGCCACTATCTATGGCTACACCTTC. Protein: CASSPATIYGYTF.

This sequence joins TRBV4-1 and TRBJ1-5, with 7 bases that match TRBD1. The CDR3 has 15 amino acids. The V gene's germline CDR1 is MGHRA and CDR2 YSYEKL. The V gene end was trimmed by 4 bases and the J gene end by 7 bases; junction bases not matched to a gene: 10. The DNA of the CDR3 is TGCGCCAGCAGCCCCCCGGGTACAGGGGACCAGCCCCAGCATTTT. As protein: CASSPPGTGDQPQHF.

The CDR3 nucleotides read TGTGCCAGTACCGCTAGCGGTTCCTACGAGCAGTACTTC. Its protein product is CASTASGSYEQYF. V usage is TRBV19 and J usage is TRBJ2-7; TRBD2 matches at 7 bases. Germline trimming cut 7 bases from V and 1 base from J; bases unmatched to any gene: 4. In germline, CDR1 is LNHDA, CDR2 SQIVND (reference sequence). CDR3 length: 13 residues.

This sequence joins TRBV2 and TRBJ2-2; no clear D. The CDR3 length is 13 residues. Trimming left V 4 bases short and J 4 bases short, with 7 bases between. Germline V CDR1 and CDR2: SNHLY, FYNNEI. The CDR3 reads CASSATATGELFF. In DNA, the CDR3 is TGTGCCAGCAGTGCCACAGCCACCGGGGAGCTGTTTTTT.

Concerning this clone: The junction departs from the called germline gene at one end, perhaps through a read error. The chain has TRBV6-6 and TRBJ1-2; D possibly corresponds to TRBD1 (5 bases). The CDR3 runs to 16 residues. CDR1 is MNHNY, CDR2 SVGAGI, per germline (reference sequence). CDR3 in DNA: TGTGCCAGCAGTTACTCGATGCGGGGGGACGGGAATGGCTACACCTTT. Translated: CASSYSMRGDGNGYTF.

The rearrangement links TRBV5-6 to TRBJ1-2; D perhaps matches TRBD1 (6 bases). The V gene's germline CDR1 is SGHDT and CDR2 YYEEEE. V dropped 4 bases and J dropped 4 bases, with 14 bases sitting between them. The CDR3 runs 14 residues. The DNA of the CDR3 is TGTGCCAGCAGCGGAGGACAGTGGTCCTATGGCTACACCTTC. Translation gives CASSGGQWSYGYTF. The full variable domain, rest sourced from reference TRBV5-6 and TRBJ1-2, is DAGVTQSPTHLIKTRGQQVTLRCSPKSGHDTVSWYQQALGQGPQFIFQYYEEEERQRGNFPDRFSGHQFPNYSSELNVNALLLGDSALYLCASSGGQWSYGYTFGSGTRLTVV.

For this clone: Other DNA sequences within the sample encode an identical CDR3. V and J are TRBV18 and TRBJ1-4, with D hard to call. Trimming left V 3 bases short and J 8 bases short, with 4 bases between. The length of the CDR3 is 11 residues. CDR1 is KGHSH and CDR2 is LQKENI in the germline V gene. DNA for the CDR3: TGTGCCAGCTCACCGGGCGAAAAACTGTTTTTT. Translated: CASSPGEKLFF.

The V call is TRBV7-8, the J call TRBJ1-4; D uncertain. Germline V gene lookup returns CDR1 SGHVS and CDR2 FQNEAQ. This CDR3 is built from 12 residues. V was cut by 3 bases and J by 11 bases, with 10 bases left in between. The CDR3 nucleotides are TGTGCCAGCAGCTTTAGAGGGCCCAAACTGTTTTTT. It is translated as CASSFRGPKLFF.

CDR3 DNA sequence: TGTGCCAGCAGCCAGAATTCCTACGAGCAGTACTTC. Translated: CASSQNSYEQYF. The chain uses TRBV9 and TRBJ2-7, with D unclear. Germline V gene lookup returns CDR1 SGDLS and CDR2 YYNGEE. The CDR3 covers 12 residues. V was cut by 4 bases and J by 1 base, with 6 bases left in between. Supplemented by reference TRBV9 and TRBJ2-7, the full variable domain reads DSGVTQTPKHLITATGQRVTLRCSPRSGDLSVYWYQQSLDQGLQFLIQYYNGEERAKGNILERFSAQQFPDLHSELNLSSLELGDSALYFCASSQNSYEQYFGPGTRLTVT.

This clone was detected once. The J gene is TRBJ1-2, the V gene TRBV19; 8 bases match TRBD1. The V and J ends lost 7 bases and 5 bases, in that order; junction bases with no gene match: 9. The CDR3 is 14 residues long. CDR1 is LNHDA, CDR2 SQIVND, per germline (reference sequence). CDR3 DNA sequence: TGTGCCAGTATTCCCGGGACAGGATTTTATGGCTACACCTTC. Residues: CASIPGTGFYGYTF.

The chain carries TRBV4-1 and TRBJ2-1; 9 bases map to TRBD2. CDR1 MGHRA and CDR2 YSYEKL come from the germline V gene. Unmatched junction bases numbered 5, after V lost 2 bases and J lost 9 bases. The CDR3 consists of 14 residues. CDR3 nucleotide sequence: TGCGCCAGCAGCCAACCCGTAGCGGGAGTTGAGCAGTTCTTC. It codes for CASSQPVAGVEQFF.

The chain combines TRBV29-1 with TRBJ1-5; possibly TRBD1 for D (5 bases). Germline CDR1 and CDR2: SQVTM and ANQGSEA. The CDR3 consists of 19 residues. V shed 4 bases and J shed 0 bases, with 25 bases lying between them. In nucleotides, the CDR3 is TGCAGCGTTGTACTTTCGGCGCAGGGTACAGTTCTTAGCAATCAGCCCCAGCATTTT. Translation gives CSVVLSAQGTVLSNQPQHF.

This sequence joins TRBV7-9 and TRBJ1-1; 8 bases match TRBD1. This CDR3 is 14 amino acids long. Germline trimming cut 5 bases from V and 4 bases from J; bases unmatched to any gene: 6. Germline V CDR1 and CDR2: SEHNR, FQNEAQ (reference sequence). CDR3 region: CASSVQGALTEAFF. CDR3 coding DNA: TGTGCCAGCAGCGTCCAGGGGGCCCTCACTGAAGCTTTCTTT.

The chain combines TRBV28 with TRBJ1-5; D is possibly TRBD1 (5 bases). Trimming took off 4 bases at V and 12 bases at J, with 13 bases between the two ends. This CDR3 has 12 residues. The germline V gene has CDR1 MDHEN and CDR2 SYDVKM. CDR3 residues: CASSWGDPNQHF. The CDR3 nucleotides are TGTGCCAGCAGTTGGGGGGACCCCAACCAGCATTTT.

The rearrangement links TRBV28 to TRBJ2-6, with TRBD2 as a possible D gene (5 bases). Deletions cut 4 bases from V and 1 base from J, with 8 bases between. Germline values: CDR1 MDHEN, CDR2 SYDVKM. The length of the CDR3 is 15 residues. Here the CDR3 DNA reads TGTGCCAGCAGTTGGCCGGGGTCTGGGGCCAACGTCCTGACTTTC. It codes for CASSWPGSGANVLTF.

The chain links TRBV7-2 to TRBJ2-7; TRBD2 matches at 12 bases. There are 16 residues in the CDR3. After removal of 3 bases from V and 3 bases from J, the junction contained 6 bases not matched to a gene. Germline loops: CDR1 SGHTA, CDR2 FQGNSA. The CDR3 DNA sequence: TGTGCCAGCAGCTTCTCCCTAGCGGGAGGGAACTACGAGCAGTACTTC. Residues: CASSFSLAGGNYEQYF.